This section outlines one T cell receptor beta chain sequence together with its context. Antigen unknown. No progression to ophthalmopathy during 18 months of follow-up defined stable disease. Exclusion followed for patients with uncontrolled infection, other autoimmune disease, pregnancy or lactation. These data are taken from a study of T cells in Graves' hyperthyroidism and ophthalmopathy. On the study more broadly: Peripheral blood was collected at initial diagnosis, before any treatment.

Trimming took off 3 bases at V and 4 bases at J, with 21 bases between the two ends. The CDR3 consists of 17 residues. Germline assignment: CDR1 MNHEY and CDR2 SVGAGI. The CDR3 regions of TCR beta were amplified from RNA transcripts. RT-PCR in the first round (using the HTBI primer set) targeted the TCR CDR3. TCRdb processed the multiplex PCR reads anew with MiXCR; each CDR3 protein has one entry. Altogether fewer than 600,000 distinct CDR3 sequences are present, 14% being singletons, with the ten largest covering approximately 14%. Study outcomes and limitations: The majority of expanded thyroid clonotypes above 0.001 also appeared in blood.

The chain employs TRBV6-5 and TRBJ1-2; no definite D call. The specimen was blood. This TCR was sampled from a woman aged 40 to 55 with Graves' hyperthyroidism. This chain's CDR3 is CASSYSNPHSLLYGYTF. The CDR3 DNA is TGTGCCAGCAGTTATTCTAACCCCCACAGCTTGCTCTATGGCTACACCTTC.